These 20 T cell receptor beta chains were sequenced from one sample in a study of CD8+CD57+ T cells in acquired aplastic anemia. The study profiled TCR beta VDJ and CDR3 using genomic DNA as template. TCRdb independently ran MiXCR on the reads; one entry per CDR3 protein. The sample yields tens of thousands of distinct CDR3 sequences, around 72% seen once. Material for sequencing was sorted CD4+, CD8+, or CD8+CD57+ T cells (not recorded which) from PBMCs. These TCRs come from a human donor in good health, serving as a control.

This rearrangement joins TRBV20-1 to TRBJ1-1; D is unresolved. The V gene's germline CDR1 is DFQATT and CDR2 SNEGSKA (reference sequence). The CDR3 loop spans 15 amino acids. V was shortened by 0 bases and J by 6 bases, with 17 bases between the two germline ends. CDR3 coding DNA: TGCAGTGCTAGAGATCCCCAACAATCCACTCCTGAAGCTTTCTTT. This gives the protein CSARDPQQSTPEAFF.

This clonotype has a handful of counts. A read error may account for a junction end that differs from germline. This sequence joins TRBV25-1 and TRBJ2-1, with a possible D match to TRBD2 (6 bases). Germline V lookup: CDR1 MGHDK, CDR2 SYGVNS. The CDR3 consists of 15 residues. This CDR3 is CASSDRTTVENEQSF. CDR3 in DNA: TGTGCCAGCAGTGACAGGACTACCGTCGAGAATGAGCAGTCCTTC.

The chain joins TRBV5-1 to TRBJ2-3, with 7 bases aligning to TRBD1. CDR3 size: 15 residues. V gave up 5 bases and J gave up 2 bases; unmatched junction bases: 8. Germline V CDR1 and CDR2: SGHRS, YFSETQ. DNA for the CDR3: TGCGCCAGCAGACTAGGGGGCCCGATCACAGATACGCAGTATTTT. This sequence encodes CASRLGGPITDTQYF.

The chain links TRBV11-3 to TRBJ2-7; possibly TRBD1 for D (6 bases). The V gene's germline CDR1 is SGHNT and CDR2 YENEEA. V lost 1 base to trimming and J lost 4 bases, with 14 bases between them. The CDR3 has 15 residues. CDR3 nucleotide sequence: TGTGCCAGCAGCTTAGGGTTGGGGGCCGCTTACGAGCAGTACTTC. It specifies CASSLGLGAAYEQYF.

V is TRBV19 and J is TRBJ2-3; 9 nucleotides agree with TRBD1. The J call may be wrong; the DNA end is better matched by TRBJ2-7. The V gene's germline CDR1 is LNHDA and CDR2 SQIVND (reference sequence). The CDR3 loop spans 14 amino acids. This CDR3 reads CASKADRGTDTQYF. The CDR3 DNA is TGTGCCAGTAAAGCGGACAGGGGCACAGATACGCAGTACTTC.

This clonotype was detected many times. V usage is TRBV30 and J usage is TRBJ1-4; 10 bases fit TRBD1. Per germline, CDR1 GTSNPN and CDR2 SVGIG (reference sequence). This CDR3 is built from 14 residues. Trimming cost V 0 bases and J 8 bases; bases outside gene matches: 3. CDR3 bases: TGTGCCTGGAGTGTAGGGACAGGGGAGGAAAAACTGTTTTTT. Amino acids: CAWSVGTGEEKLFF.

The sample holds many counts of this clonotype. V usage is TRBV3-1 and J usage is TRBJ2-7; 9 bases match TRBD1. The J segment lost 5 bases and the V segment lost 4 bases, leaving 6 bases of the junction unmatched. Per the germline V gene, CDR1 is LGHDT and CDR2 is YNNKEL (reference sequence). This CDR3 has 14 amino acids. CDR3: CASSPRQGVDEQYF. DNA for the CDR3: TGTGCCAGCAGCCCCCGACAGGGGGTCGACGAGCAGTACTTC.

V usage is TRBV20-1 and J usage is TRBJ2-5; tentatively, D is TRBD2 (5 bases). V was shortened by 3 bases and J by 2 bases, with 10 bases between the two germline ends. From germline, CDR1 is DFQATT and CDR2 SNEGSKA (reference sequence). This CDR3 spans 13 amino acids. For the CDR3, the DNA is TGCAGTGCTAGGGAGCGGATTCAAGAGACCCAGTACTTC. As protein: CSARERIQETQYF.

The chain employs TRBV28 and TRBJ1-2, with a possible D match to TRBD1 (6 bases). This CDR3 contains 15 residues. The germline V and J ends were trimmed by 6 bases and 8 bases, with 22 bases remaining between them. Germline loops: CDR1 MDHEN, CDR2 SYDVKM. The CDR3 loop is CASSLGGQPWEGYTF. CDR3 nucleotide sequence: TGTGCCAGCAGCCTCGGGGGCCAACCCTGGGAAGGCTACACCTTC.

This chain joins TRBV15 and TRBJ2-5; either TRBD1 or TRBD2 may fit D (6 bases each). The germline CDR1 and CDR2 sequences are LNHNV and YYDKDF (reference sequence). Trimming pared 5 bases from V and 5 bases from J, leaving 18 bases between. The CDR3 loop spans 15 amino acids. DNA of the CDR3: TGTGCCACCAGCTCGCGGAGGGGGTCGTCGGAGACCCAGTACTTC. This encodes CATSSRRGSSETQYF.

V is TRBV25-1 and J is TRBJ1-1; D is possibly TRBD1 (5 bases). V dropped 1 base and J dropped 4 bases, with 10 bases sitting between them. This CDR3 comprises 14 residues. Germline values: CDR1 MGHDK, CDR2 SYGVNS. In DNA, the CDR3 is TGTGCCAGCAGTGAATCATGGGGGAGCACTGAAGCTTTCTTT. It codes for CASSESWGSTEAFF. Supplemented by reference TRBV25-1 and TRBJ1-1, the full variable domain reads EADIYQTPRYLVIGTGKKITLECSQTMGHDKMYWYQQDPGMELHLIHYSYGVNSTEKGDLSSESTVSRIRTEHFPLTLESARPSHTSQYLCASSESWGSTEAFFGQGTRLTVV.

The chain recombines TRBV10-1 with TRBJ1-2; no definite D call. This CDR3 has 12 residues. Germline V lookup: CDR1 WNHNN, CDR2 SYGVQD (reference sequence). Between the trimmed V and J ends, which lost 3 bases and 3 bases, there was a span of 5 bases. The DNA for the CDR3 is TGCGCCAGCAGTGACAACTACTATGGCTACACCTTC. Translation: CASSDNYYGYTF.

The count of this clonotype is one. The chain is built from TRBV4-2 and TRBJ1-6; 7 bases are a match to TRBD1. CDR1 and CDR2 (germline): LGHNA, YNFKEQ. This CDR3 is 16 amino acids long. V was pared by 1 base and J by 8 bases, with 8 bases of the junction left unmatched. Here the CDR3 DNA reads TGTGCCAGCAGCCAAGGGCTCCGGGACAGTGATTCACCCCTCCACTTT. It codes for CASSQGLRDSDSPLHF.

This clonotype has only a few counts. The chain carries TRBV9 and TRBJ1-1; D uncertain. Germline loops: CDR1 SGDLS, CDR2 YYNGEE. V shed 1 base and J shed 1 base, with 5 bases lying between them. The CDR3 contains 13 residues. CDR3 nucleotides: TGTGCCAGCAGCGTAAAAGAGAACACTGAAGCTTTCTTT. Protein product: CASSVKENTEAFF.

J is TRBJ1-2 and V is TRBV4-2; TRBD1 agrees at 10 bases. Germline CDR1 reads LGHNA; CDR2 reads YNFKEQ. The V segment lost 5 bases and the J segment 6 bases; nucleotides outside the gene matches: 9. CDR3 length: 15 residues. The CDR3 DNA sequence: TGTGCCAGCAGCTTGTCGAGCGGACAGGGGGATGGCTACACCTTC. This sequence encodes CASSLSSGQGDGYTF.

This clonotype was counted at least ten times. The rearrangement joins TRBV5-6 to TRBJ2-7; no clear D. CDR1 and CDR2 (germline): SGHDT, YYEEEE. The CDR3 is 11 residues long. Trimming shortened V by 4 bases and J by 6 bases, and 8 bases separated the two germline ends. The CDR3 loop reads CASSDLGEQYF. The DNA for the CDR3 is TGTGCCAGCAGCGATCTGGGCGAGCAGTACTTC.

The chain employs TRBV19 and TRBJ1-2; D uncertain. The germline V and J ends were trimmed by 5 bases and 4 bases, with 8 bases remaining between them. CDR3 length equals 12 residues. Looked up from germline, CDR1 is LNHDA and CDR2 is SQIVND (reference sequence). This chain's CDR3 is CASSPSSYGYTF. The DNA for the CDR3 is TGTGCCAGTAGTCCGTCATCCTATGGCTACACCTTC.

This clonotype was seen a few times. The V gene is TRBV7-9, the J gene TRBJ2-1; 7 bases align to TRBD2. V lost 5 bases to trimming and J lost 6 bases; unmatched junction nucleotides: 4. The CDR3 covers 13 residues. CDR1 and CDR2 from the germline V gene are SEHNR and FQNEAQ (reference sequence). The CDR3 protein is CASSPQRGNEQFF. The CDR3 DNA is TGTGCCAGCAGCCCCCAGCGGGGCAATGAGCAGTTCTTC.

A remark on this clonotype: A junction end diverges from the germline sequence, so it may reflect a read error. The chain couples TRBV7-7 to TRBJ2-7; the D gene is possibly TRBD1 (5 bases). This CDR3 region has 13 residues. From germline, CDR1 is SSHAT and CDR2 FNYEAQ (reference sequence). CDR3 coding DNA: TGTGCTAGCAGCTTCTCACAGGACTACGAGCAGTACTTC. This gives the protein CASSFSQDYEQYF.

The J gene is TRBJ2-7, the V gene TRBV11-1; the D gene is possibly TRBD2 (6 bases). Trimming took off 1 base at V and 2 bases at J, with 15 bases between the two ends. CDR3 length: 16 amino acids. Germline V gene data show CDR1 as SGHAT and CDR2 as FQDESV (reference sequence). This chain's CDR3 is CASSLGVSGRTYEQYV. Here the CDR3 DNA reads TGTGCCAGCAGCTTAGGAGTAAGCGGGCGAACCTACGAGCAGTACGTC.